One and the same sample provided the 12 T cell receptor beta chains below, sequenced in a study of blood T cells in healthy people across ages. A J-beta primer mix and a sample-barcoded 5' primer were used in a second PCR of about 7 to 12 cycles. TCRdb analysed the 5' RACE reads with MiXCR anew, one entry per CDR3 protein. The table lists around 850,000 distinct CDR3 sequences, about 34% of them singletons. Sequenced input: blood. These receptors originate from a man younger than 30 in good health.

This clonotype was seen a handful of times. A much more abundant neighbour one base away suggests this may be a read error. The V gene is TRBV20-1, the J gene TRBJ2-6; 10 bases agree with TRBD1. V trimming: 6 bases; J trimming: 0 bases; junction bases outside the gene matches: 8. The germline V gene has CDR1 DFQATT and CDR2 SNEGSKA (reference sequence). The CDR3 loop spans 17 amino acids. The CDR3 DNA reads as TGCAGTGCCCAGGGGACAGGGGAAAGCTCTGGGGCCAACGTCCTGACTTTC. This translates into CSAQGTGESSGANVLTF.

This chain uses TRBV7-8 with TRBJ1-6; 10 bases fit TRBD1. With V trimmed by 0 bases and J by 0 bases, 8 bases remained unmatched. The CDR3 totals 20 residues. CDR1 is SGHVS and CDR2 is FQNEAQ in the germline V gene. The CDR3 protein is CASSLARDRGTSSYNSPLHF. CDR3 sequence (DNA): TGTGCCAGCAGCTTAGCCCGGGACAGGGGAACCAGCTCCTATAATTCACCCCTCCACTTT. Together with reference TRBV7-8 and TRBJ1-6, the CDR3 gives the full variable domain: GAGVSQSPRYKVAKRGQDVALRCDPISGHVSLFWYQQALGQGPEFLTYFQNEAQLDKSGLPSDRFFAERPEGSVSTLKIQRTQQEDSAVYLCASSLARDRGTSSYNSPLHFGNGTRLTVT.

In this sample, this clonotype turned up many times. The J gene is TRBJ2-5, the V gene TRBV4-3; no reliable D call. Trimming left V 1 base short and J 4 bases short, with 13 bases between. Germline CDR1 reads LGHNA; CDR2 reads YSLEER. This CDR3 is 15 amino acids long. The CDR3 reads CASSQASGPRETQYF. CDR3 nucleotides: TGCGCCAGCAGCCAAGCTTCCGGGCCTAGAGAGACCCAGTACTTC.

This clonotype has a handful of counts. The chain has TRBV12-3 or TRBV12-4 and TRBJ1-2; D is perhaps TRBD1 (5 bases). The CDR3 has 14 residues. Trimming removed 6 bases from V and 1 base from J, with 12 bases in between. Here the CDR3 reads CASSRWGINYGYTF. CDR3 DNA sequence: TGTGCCAGCAGCCGATGGGGGATTAACTATGGCTACACCTTC.

This chain uses TRBV29-1 with TRBJ1-1; 10 positions match TRBD1. The CDR3 has 13 amino acids. Germline assignment: CDR1 SQVTM and CDR2 ANQGSEA. V gave up 2 bases and J gave up 4 bases; unmatched junction bases: 1. CDR3 protein: CSVERDRGTEAFF. The CDR3 DNA follows: TGCAGCGTTGAAAGGGACAGGGGCACTGAAGCTTTCTTT.

CDR3 amino acids: CASSNRDRVTGELFF. The CDR3 nucleotides are TGTGCCAGCAGTAACCGGGACAGGGTCACCGGGGAGCTGTTTTTT. The chain is built from TRBV7-6 and TRBJ2-2; TRBD1 matches 9 bases. The CDR3 has 15 residues. Trimming at V came to 6 bases and at J to 4 bases, leaving 6 bases not matched to a gene. The germline gives CDR1 SGHVS, CDR2 FNYEAQ.

This clonotype showed up just a few times. J is TRBJ2-2 and V is TRBV28; 12 bases are shared with TRBD2. The J segment lost 7 bases and the V segment lost 3 bases, leaving 9 bases of the junction unmatched. This CDR3 is 17 amino acids long. From germline, CDR1 is MDHEN and CDR2 SYDVKM. The CDR3 DNA sequence: TGTGCCAGCAGTTTGCTAGCGGGGGGGCCGTATTTCGGGGAGCTGTTTTTT. Protein sequence: CASSLLAGGPYFGELFF. Based on the CDR3 plus reference TRBV28 and TRBJ2-2, the full variable domain is DVKVTQSSRYLVKRTGEKVFLECVQDMDHENMFWYRQDPGLGLRLIYFSYDVKMKEKGDIPEGYSVSREKKERFSLILESASTNQTSMYLCASSLLAGGPYFGELFFGEGSRLTVL.

This clonotype was picked up many times. The genes are TRBV12-3 or TRBV12-4 and TRBJ2-3; no definite D call. Trimming cost V 6 bases and J 5 bases, with 9 bases left between them. This CDR3 has 12 amino acids. The CDR3 DNA reads as TGTGCCAGCAGGCGACAAGAAGATACGCAGTATTTT. It is translated as CASRRQEDTQYF.

This clonotype was recorded at least ten times. V gene TRBV20-1 combines with J gene TRBJ2-3; D gene unclear. Per the germline V gene, CDR1 is DFQATT and CDR2 is SNEGSKA (reference sequence). The CDR3 totals 14 residues. Trimming cost V 3 bases and J 0 bases, with 10 bases left between them. DNA for the CDR3: TGCAGTGCTAGGGACGGACGAAGCACAGATACGCAGTATTTT. As protein: CSARDGRSTDTQYF.

About this clonotype itself: A clone one base away is much larger, so this may be a read error. This sequence joins TRBV4-1 and TRBJ2-7; 9 bases line up with TRBD1. Looked up from germline, CDR1 is MGHRA and CDR2 is YSYEKL. V gave up 1 base and J gave up 8 bases; unmatched junction bases: 6. The CDR3 has 14 residues. The CDR3 DNA reads as TGCGCCAGCAGCCAAGGGAACAGGGGGCAAAAGCAGTACTTC. Its protein product is CASSQGNRGQKQYF.

In this sample, this clonotype turned up a few times. V and J are TRBV4-2 and TRBJ2-7; 8 nucleotides align to TRBD2. This CDR3 is built from 13 residues. Unmatched junction bases numbered 12, after V lost 10 bases and J lost 7 bases. CDR1 LGHNA and CDR2 YNFKEQ come from the germline V gene. CDR3 bases: TGTGCCACCGCCGGGACTAGAAGGAATGAGCAGTACTTC. Amino acids: CATAGTRRNEQYF.

Only a few counts were recorded for this clonotype. The chain has TRBV20-1 and TRBJ2-1, with 10 bases matching TRBD1. The J call is uncertain, as TRBJ2-7 better fits the DNA end. The CDR3 extends over 15 amino acids. CDR1 is DFQATT and CDR2 is SNEGSKA in the germline V gene (reference sequence). For the CDR3, the DNA is TGCAGTGTGGGACAGGGGACCAGCTCCTACAATGAGCAGTACTTC. Translated, it gives CSVGQGTSSYNEQYF.